A single sample gave rise to the 15 T cell receptor beta chains below, sequenced in a study of shared clonotypes between healthy human individuals. The naive CD8 subset, CD45RO-negative cells positively selected for CCR7, excluded terminally differentiated effector memory CD45RA+ cells. The assay was immunoSEQ multiplex PCR, and TCRdb's table has in-frame clones only and misses some. The data show about 2,100,000 clones, with about 92% seen just once and under 2% held by the top ten. The sample consisted of naive CD8+ T cells from PBMCs. Every receptor here comes from a man aged 18 to 29 in good health. Some clones in this sample may be carry-over from other donors' samples.

The V gene is TRBV5-1, the J gene TRBJ2-5; D gene uncertain. Germline V lookup: CDR1 SGHRS, CDR2 YFSETQ. The CDR3 has 15 residues. The ends were cut back, 5 bases at V and 3 bases at J, with 17 bases in the middle. CDR3 DNA: TGCGCCAGCAGTTTGTCACTGGTAGGGAAAGAGACCCAGTACTTC. This translates into CASSLSLVGKETQYF.

The chain recombines TRBV27 with TRBJ1-1; D remains unclear. The CDR3 length is 13 residues. In germline, CDR1 is MNHEY, CDR2 SMNVEV (reference sequence). Trimming removed 8 bases at V and 4 bases at J, with 14 bases between. CDR3 sequence reads: CASGLGPSTEAFF. The CDR3 DNA follows: TGTGCCAGCGGACTCGGCCCCAGCACTGAAGCTTTCTTT.

V and J are TRBV5-5 and TRBJ2-5, with D perhaps being TRBD1 or TRBD2 (5 bases each). Germline CDR1 is SGHKS and CDR2 is YYEKEE (reference sequence). The CDR3 totals 15 residues. The ends were cut back, 2 bases at V and 5 bases at J, with 16 bases in the middle. The CDR3 DNA reads as TGTGCCAGCAGCTTTTTCGGGGCTCGCTTGGAGACCCAGTACTTC. This encodes CASSFFGARLETQYF.

The chain uses TRBV7-9 and TRBJ2-2; TRBD1 matches 7 bases. Germline V CDR1 and CDR2: SEHNR, FQNEAQ (reference sequence). CDR3 length equals 16 residues. V lost 5 bases, J lost 1 base, and 7 bases stayed unmatched. The CDR3 sequence: CASSPRGSKNTGELFF. The CDR3 region has the DNA TGTGCCAGCAGCCCCAGGGGGTCTAAGAACACCGGGGAGCTGTTTTTT.

The chain combines TRBV7-2 with TRBJ2-7; no clear D gene. Per germline, CDR1 SGHTA and CDR2 FQGNSA. V lost 3 bases, J lost 0 bases, and 9 bases lay in between. The CDR3 loop spans 14 amino acids. For the CDR3, the DNA is TGTGCCAGCAGCTTGAGTACCCCCTCCTACGAGCAGTACTTC. Amino acid sequence: CASSLSTPSYEQYF.

The V gene is TRBV6-1, the J gene TRBJ2-1; 8 positions match TRBD2. V trimming: 1 base; J trimming: 6 bases; junction bases outside the gene matches: 11. The germline V gene has CDR1 MNHNS and CDR2 SASEGT. CDR3 length equals 17 residues. CDR3 residues: CASSEGAGGLNGNEQFF. The CDR3 coding sequence is TGTGCCAGCAGTGAAGGTGCGGGAGGTCTAAACGGCAATGAGCAGTTCTTC.

CDR3 sequence (DNA): TGTGCCAGCAGCCACGTTCTTGGCTCCTACGAGCAGTACTTC. The encoded protein is CASSHVLGSYEQYF. This chain joins TRBV4-2 and TRBJ2-7; the D is unclear. This CDR3 contains 14 residues. Trimming stripped 3 bases from V and 0 bases from J, with 9 bases between. The germline CDR1 and CDR2 sequences are LGHNA and YNFKEQ.

This clone occurred once. This chain links TRBV7-9 with TRBJ2-1, with TRBD2 as a possible D gene (5 bases). The V end was cut by 3 bases, the J end by 0 bases, with 9 bases between. CDR1 is SEHNR and CDR2 is FQNEAQ in the germline V gene (reference sequence). This CDR3 region has 15 residues. The CDR3 sequence is CASSFVRDSYNEQFF. CDR3 coding DNA: TGTGCCAGCAGCTTCGTCCGGGACTCCTACAATGAGCAGTTCTTC. Drawing the rest from reference TRBV7-9 and TRBJ2-1, the complete variable domain is DTGVSQNPRHKITKRGQNVTFRCDPISEHNRLYWYRQTLGQGPEFLTYFQNEAQLEKSRLLSDRFSAERPKGSFSTLEIQRTEQGDSAMYLCASSFVRDSYNEQFFGPGTRLTVL.

V gene TRBV28 combines with J gene TRBJ1-1, with a possible D match to TRBD1 (6 bases). CDR1 and CDR2 (germline): MDHEN, SYDVKM. Trimming cost V 3 bases and J 4 bases, with 12 bases left between them. This CDR3 has 14 residues. CDR3 DNA sequence: TGTGCCAGCAGTTTTTATTCAGGGGTCACTGAAGCTTTCTTT. Its translation: CASSFYSGVTEAFF.

The chain employs TRBV6-5 and TRBJ2-7, with TRBD2 matching over 14 bases. CDR1 MNHEY and CDR2 SVGAGI come from the germline V gene. The V segment lost 6 bases and the J segment 11 bases; nucleotides outside the gene matches: 9. This CDR3 contains 14 residues. The CDR3 here is CASSDGTSGSSEYF. The DNA for the CDR3 is TGTGCCAGCAGCGATGGGACTAGCGGGAGTTCAGAGTACTTC.

About this clone: The germline gene is not matched at one end of the junction; a read error may be the cause. The chain has TRBV10-3 and TRBJ2-3, with a tentative D call TRBD2 (5 bases). In germline, CDR1 is ENHRY, CDR2 SYGVKD. The CDR3 runs to 13 residues. CDR3: CAIGRASTDTQYF. DNA of the CDR3: TGTGCCATCGGGCGGGCAAGCACGGATACGCAGTATTTT.

Notes on this clone: This same CDR3 is encoded by further DNA sequences in the sample. V gene TRBV27 combines with J gene TRBJ2-1, with a possible D match to TRBD2 (5 bases). Trimming took 5 bases from V and 7 from J, leaving 9 bases between them. The CDR3 covers 12 residues. Germline V gives CDR1 MNHEY, CDR2 SMNVEV (reference sequence). CDR3 loop: CASSLTRNEQFF. CDR3 bases: TGTGCCAGCAGTCTCACTAGGAATGAGCAGTTCTTC.

V and J are TRBV7-9 and TRBJ2-7, with TRBD1 matching over 8 bases. The CDR3 has 15 amino acids. The junction had 8 bases not matched to a gene; V was cut back by 5 bases and J by 2 bases. Germline V gene data show CDR1 as SEHNR and CDR2 as FQNEAQ (reference sequence). CDR3 nucleotide sequence: TGTGCCAGCAGCCCAAAGGACAGGGCCCCCTACGAGCAGTACTTC. Translating gives CASSPKDRAPYEQYF.

This clone was counted a single time. This chain connects TRBV27 to TRBJ2-7; D is undetermined. Deletions cut 11 bases from V and 0 bases from J, with 11 bases between. Germline V lookup: CDR1 MNHEY, CDR2 SMNVEV (reference sequence). The CDR3 spans 12 residues. The CDR3, as DNA: TGTGCCGCCGGTGTCTTCTCCTACGAGCAGTACTTC. It yields the protein CAAGVFSYEQYF.

The J gene is TRBJ1-1, the V gene TRBV5-1, with D possibly matching TRBD1 (5 bases). The CDR3 length is 15 residues. V lost 3 bases, J lost 0 bases, and 12 bases lay in between. The germline CDR1 and CDR2 sequences are SGHRS and YFSETQ. CDR3 amino acids: CASSWGVGMNTEAFF. The DNA of the CDR3 is TGCGCCAGCAGCTGGGGGGTAGGCATGAACACTGAAGCTTTCTTT.